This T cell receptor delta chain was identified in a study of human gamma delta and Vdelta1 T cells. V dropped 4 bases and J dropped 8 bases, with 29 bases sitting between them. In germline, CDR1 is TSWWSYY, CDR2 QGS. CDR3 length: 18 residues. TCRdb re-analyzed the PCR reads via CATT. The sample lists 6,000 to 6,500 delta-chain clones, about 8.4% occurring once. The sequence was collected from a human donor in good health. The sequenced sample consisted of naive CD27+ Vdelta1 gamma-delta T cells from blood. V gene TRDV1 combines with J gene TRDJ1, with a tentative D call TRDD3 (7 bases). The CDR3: CALGAHPPTNWGTKKLIF. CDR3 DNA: TGTGCTCTTGGGGCCCACCCTCCTACAAACTGGGGAACCAAAAAACTCATCTTT.